The clone carrying this T cell receptor beta chain occurred many times. Its antigen is not known. Before being chosen for sequencing, patients had shown CD8+CD57+ cell expansion by flow cytometry. Untreated patients provided the blood samples, with no therapy given before sampling. The data were obtained in a study of CD8+CD57+ T cells in acquired aplastic anemia. At the level of the study: Mean DNA quantity obtained from sorted CD4+ and CD8+ cells was approximately 3 ug. Study-wide results and limits: It was found that twenty-nine CD8+ CDR3 sequences were shared between patients and controls.

For CDR3 and TCR beta VDJ profiling, genomic DNA was the template used. TCRdb reprocessed the reads via MiXCR and lists one record per CDR3 protein. Here the sample spans around 120,000 distinct CDR3 sequences, about two fifths being singletons. The CDR3 consists of 15 residues. Deletions cut 7 bases from V and 5 bases from J, with 20 bases between. Germline V gene sequence: CDR1 WNHNN, CDR2 SYGVQD (reference sequence). V usage is TRBV10-1 and J usage is TRBJ2-5, with D perhaps TRBD1 (6 bases). Input material: sorted CD4+, CD8+, or CD8+CD57+ T cells (not recorded which) from PBMCs. The sequence came from a human donor with aplastic anemia. In nucleotides, the CDR3 is TGCGCCAGCAATCCAGGACAGTCATCGGGGGAGACCCAGTACTTC. It encodes CASNPGQSSGETQYF.